This T cell receptor beta chain was sequenced in a study of blood T cells in healthy people across ages. A second PCR of about 7 to 12 cycles used a sample-barcoded 5' primer and a J-beta primer mix. TCRdb used MiXCR to reprocess the 5' RACE reads, holding one entry per CDR3 protein. The profile shows about 1 million distinct CDR3 sequences, approximately 25% of them singletons. Study-wide findings and caveats: Strong correlation existed between TCR beta diversity and naive T cell percentage. The unknown donor CMV status may have confounded expanded clonotype changes.

V lost 5 bases and J 9 bases, leaving 5 bases between the germline ends. CDR3 length equals 10 residues. Germline V gene lookup returns CDR1 SEHNR and CDR2 FQNEAQ (reference sequence). About this clonotype itself: Its antigen is not known.

These data also formed part of another study, on T cells of mothers and their children. This second report adds: The second PCR used the M1S primer, and this primer added sample barcodes and 2-4 random nucleotides. Related mother-child pairs showed slightly higher but non-significant overlap than unrelated pairs.

The source material was blood. The genes are TRBV7-9 and TRBJ2-1, with unresolved D. The sequence was obtained from a girl aged 2 to 9 in good health. The DNA for the CDR3 is TGTGCCAGCAGCGATATTGAGCAGTTCTTC. Translating gives CASSDIEQFF.